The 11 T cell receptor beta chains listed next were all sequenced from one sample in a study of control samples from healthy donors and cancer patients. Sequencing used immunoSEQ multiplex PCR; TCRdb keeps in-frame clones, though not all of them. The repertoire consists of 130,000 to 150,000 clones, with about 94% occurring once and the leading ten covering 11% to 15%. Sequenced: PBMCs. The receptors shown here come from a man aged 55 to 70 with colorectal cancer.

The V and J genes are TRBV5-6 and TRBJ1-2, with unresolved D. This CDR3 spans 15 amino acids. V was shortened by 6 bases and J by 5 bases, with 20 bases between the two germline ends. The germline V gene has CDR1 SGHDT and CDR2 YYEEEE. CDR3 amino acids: CASTPSTEGPYGYTF. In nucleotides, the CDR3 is TGTGCCAGCACGCCCTCTACCGAGGGCCCTTATGGCTACACCTTC.

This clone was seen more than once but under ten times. CDR3 amino acids: CASSFGQGTYEQYF. CDR3 bases: TGTGCCAGCAGCTTCGGACAGGGAACCTACGAGCAGTACTTC. The V call is TRBV6-5, the J call TRBJ2-7; 8 bases line up with TRBD1. J gave up 2 bases and V 6 bases, and 6 bases lay outside the gene matches. Germline V gene sequence: CDR1 MNHEY, CDR2 SVGAGI. The CDR3 is made up of 14 amino acids.

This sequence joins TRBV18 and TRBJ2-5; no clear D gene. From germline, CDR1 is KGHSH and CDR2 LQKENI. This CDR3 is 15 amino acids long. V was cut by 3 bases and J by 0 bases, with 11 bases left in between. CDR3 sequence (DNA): TGTGCCAGCTCACCGGGGTCCTCTGACCAAGAGACCCAGTACTTC. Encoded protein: CASSPGSSDQETQYF.

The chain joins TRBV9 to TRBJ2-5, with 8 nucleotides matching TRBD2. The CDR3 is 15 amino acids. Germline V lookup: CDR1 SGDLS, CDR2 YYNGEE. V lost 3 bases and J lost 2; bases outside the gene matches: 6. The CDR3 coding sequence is TGTGCCAGCAGCGCATATAGCGGGGCGCAAGAGACCCAGTACTTC. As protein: CASSAYSGAQETQYF.

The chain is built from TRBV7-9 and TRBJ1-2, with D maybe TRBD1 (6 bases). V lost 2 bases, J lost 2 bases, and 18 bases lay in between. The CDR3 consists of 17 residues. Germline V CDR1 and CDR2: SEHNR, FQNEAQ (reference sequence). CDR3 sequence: CASSLSLRAGANYGYTF. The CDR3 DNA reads TGTGCCAGCAGCTTATCCCTCAGAGCAGGGGCCAACTATGGCTACACCTTC.

The CDR3 loop reads CASSMGGELFF. The CDR3 DNA is TGTGCCAGTAGTATGGGCGGGGAGCTGTTTTTT. The chain carries TRBV19 and TRBJ2-2; D gene uncertain. V gave up 3 bases and J gave up 7 bases, with 3 bases separating them. The length of the CDR3 is 11 residues. Germline V gene lookup returns CDR1 LNHDA and CDR2 SQIVND (reference sequence).

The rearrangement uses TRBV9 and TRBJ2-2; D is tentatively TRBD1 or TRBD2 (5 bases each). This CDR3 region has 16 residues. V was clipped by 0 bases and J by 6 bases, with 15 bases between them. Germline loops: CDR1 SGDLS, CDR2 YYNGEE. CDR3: CASSVDLALGAGELFF. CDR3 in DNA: TGTGCCAGCAGCGTAGACCTGGCACTAGGGGCCGGGGAGCTGTTTTTT.

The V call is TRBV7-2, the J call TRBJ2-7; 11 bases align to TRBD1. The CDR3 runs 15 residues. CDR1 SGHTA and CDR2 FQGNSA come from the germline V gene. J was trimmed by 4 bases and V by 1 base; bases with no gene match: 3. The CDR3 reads CASSLGTGGFYEQYF. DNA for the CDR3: TGTGCCAGCAGCTTAGGGACAGGGGGCTTTTACGAGCAGTACTTC.

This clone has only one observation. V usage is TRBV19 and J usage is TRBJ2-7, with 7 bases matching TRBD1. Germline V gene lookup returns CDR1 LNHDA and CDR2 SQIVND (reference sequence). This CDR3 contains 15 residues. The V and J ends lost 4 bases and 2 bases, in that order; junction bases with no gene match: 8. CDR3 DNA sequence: TGTGCCAGTAGTAGCCCGGGACAGCTGACCTACGAGCAGTACTTC. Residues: CASSSPGQLTYEQYF.

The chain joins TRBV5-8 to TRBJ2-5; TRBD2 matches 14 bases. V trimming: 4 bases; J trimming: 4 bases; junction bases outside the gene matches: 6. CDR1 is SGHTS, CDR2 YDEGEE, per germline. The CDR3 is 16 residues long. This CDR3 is CASSQGLAGEGETQYF. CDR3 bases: TGTGCCAGCAGCCAGGGACTAGCGGGGGAAGGAGAGACCCAGTACTTC. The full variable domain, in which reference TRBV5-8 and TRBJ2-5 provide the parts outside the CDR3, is EAGVTQSPTHLIKTRGQQATLRCSPISGHTSVYWYQQALGLGLQFLLWYDEGEERNRGNFPPRFSGRQFPNYSSELNVNALELEDSALYLCASSQGLAGEGETQYFGPGTRLLVL.

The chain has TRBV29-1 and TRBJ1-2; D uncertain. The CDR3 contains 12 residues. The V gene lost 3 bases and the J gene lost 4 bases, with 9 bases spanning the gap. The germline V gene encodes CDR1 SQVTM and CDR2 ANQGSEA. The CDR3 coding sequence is TGCAGCGTTGACAGGCTGTTCTATGGCTACACCTTC. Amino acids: CSVDRLFYGYTF.